Below, one T cell receptor beta chain is given with its context. This entry comes from a study of blood T cell repertoires in COVID-19. At the level of the study: Sources were T cells, B-cell-depleted T cells, or PBMCs; the material itself was cDNA or gDNA.

Per the authors' pipeline: Amplification with reference gene primers provided the estimates of nucleated cell counts. Produced via immunoSEQ multiplex PCR; TCRdb's table is partial and in-frame only. Clonal size and the V and J genes are those of that table, whereas D and trimming came from the DNA. The sample lists roughly 75,000 clones; approximately 92% were seen once. V was trimmed by 6 bases and J by 2 bases, leaving 11 bases between them. CDR1 is SNHLY, CDR2 FYNNEI, per germline. This CDR3 has 13 residues. This TCR came from a human donor in a cohort sampled during active COVID-19. The sample was peripheral blood. The chain couples TRBV2 to TRBJ2-7; D might be TRBD2 (5 bases). The CDR3 sequence: CASRKDGAYEQYF. The CDR3 bases are TGTGCCAGCAGGAAGGACGGGGCCTACGAGCAGTACTTC.